This entry features one T cell receptor beta chain sequence. Assay: immunoSEQ multiplex PCR; the TCRdb copy retains only in-frame clones and omits some. This sample has just under 550,000 clones, with around 78% found just once. The data stem from a study of shared T cell receptors in the human thymus. With 3 bases clipped from V and 2 bases from J, the junction kept 8 bases outside the gene matches. CDR1 and CDR2 from the germline V gene are GTSNPN and SVGIG (reference sequence). This CDR3 has 15 amino acids. These records were also assigned to another study, of human thymus T cells. In that study: Infants served as donors; they were healthy and Finnish and were having corrective surgery for congenital heart defects. Resections removed during corrective heart surgery provided the thymus tissue used.

The sample comprised thymocytes. The chain employs TRBV30 and TRBJ2-7; 9 nucleotides line up with TRBD1. This sequence was found in a boy under two years old with a congenital heart defect. CDR3 loop: CAWSGQGRFPYEQYF. CDR3 bases: TGTGCCTGGAGCGGACAGGGGAGGTTCCCCTACGAGCAGTACTTC. Drawing the rest from reference TRBV30 and TRBJ2-7, the complete variable domain is SQTIHQWPATLVQPVGSPLSLECTVEGTSNPNLYWYRQAAGRGLQLLFYSVGIGQISSEVPQNLSASRPQDRQFILSSKKLLLSDSGFYLCAWSGQGRFPYEQYFGPGTRLTVT.